A selection of T cell receptor beta chains follows, all from one sample in a study of human T cells and chemical hapten exposure. TCRdb ran MiXCR on the RACE reads and lists one entry per CDR3 protein. The sample contains fewer than 200,000 distinct CDR3 sequences, under 25% of which appear only once. The sequences come from whole blood, collected in connection with sensitization to the hapten diphenylcyclopropenone (DPC). All receptors come from a woman aged 45-60 years with alopecia areata. Some clones in this sample may be carry-over from other donors' samples. The CDR3 runs from the conserved cysteine through the conserved F or W. The order of the fields is D gene, clone size, CDR3 length, J gene, V gene, CDR3 DNA, CDR3 protein. The D gene is left open where the match is weak. Only some rows state a clone size, as once, few, many or a class for expanded clones.

TRBD1 | few | 17 | TRBJ1-2 | TRBV5-1 | TGCGCCAGCAGCTTAGCAGGACAGGGGGCCGGCGGCGAAGGCTACACCTTC | CASSLAGQGAGGEGYTF
TRBD1 | few | 16 | TRBJ2-5 | TRBV12-3/TRBV12-4 | TGTGCCAGCAGTAGGAAGGCGGGACAGGAGGCACTGACCCAGTACTTC | CASSRKAGQEALTQYF
TRBD1 | few | 16 | TRBJ1-4 | TRBV7-8 | TGTGCCAGCAGCTTATTCCCCGGACAGGGTACCGAAAAACTGTTTTTT | CASSLFPGQGTEKLFF
- | - | 15 | TRBJ2-3 | TRBV3-1 | TGTGCCAGCAGTAAGAACAGCTTAGTCACAGATACGCAGTATTTT | CASSKNSLVTDTQYF
TRBD2 | few | 15 | TRBJ2-1 | TRBV11-2 | TGTGCCAGCAGCTTACAACTAGCGGAAAACAATGAGCAGTTCTTC | CASSLQLAENNEQFF
- | many | 15 | TRBJ2-2 | TRBV24-1 | TGTGCCACCCAGCGAAGCCGATTCGGGACCGGGGAGCTGTTTTTT | CATQRSRFGTGELFF
- | - | 15 | TRBJ1-1 | TRBV6-1 | TGTGCCAGCAGTGAAATCGGCGGAGGGTGGTCTGAAGCTTTCTTT | CASSEIGGGWSEAFF
- | few | 13 | TRBJ1-1 | TRBV7-2 | TGTGCCAGCAGCTCTCCACCGGAGGGTGGGGCTTTCTTT | CASSSPPEGGAFF
- | - | 15 | TRBJ1-5 | TRBV6-6 | TGTGCCAGCAGGCCGGGGGGTCCGGGCAATCAGCCCCAGCATTTT | CASRPGGPGNQPQHF
TRBD1 | few | 15 | TRBJ2-3 | TRBV28 | TGTGCCAGCAGACAACAGGGGGCTGGCACAGATACGCAGTATTTT | CASRQQGAGTDTQYF
- | few | 16 | TRBJ2-1 | TRBV2 | TGTGCCAGCAAAGGTTTGAAGGACGAATCCTACAATGAGCAGTTCTTC | CASKGLKDESYNEQFF
- | many | 15 | TRBJ2-7 | TRBV6-5 | TGTGCCAGCAGTTACTCGGCAGGGTCAGGCTACGAGCAGTACTTC | CASSYSAGSGYEQYF
TRBD2 | few | 16 | TRBJ2-1 | TRBV24-1 | TGTGCCACCAGTGATTTTAGCGGGGGCTCCTACAATGAGCAGTTCTTC | CATSDFSGGSYNEQFF
TRBD2 | few | 16 | TRBJ2-5 | TRBV9 | TGTGCCAGCAGCAAGGGACTAGCGGGAGATCTAGAGACCCAGTACTTC | CASSKGLAGDLETQYF
- | - | 13 | TRBJ1-2 | TRBV10-3 | TGTGCCATCAGTGAGGGGGTCTACTATGGCTACACCTTC | CAISEGVYYGYTF
TRBD1 | few | 14 | TRBJ2-5 | TRBV6-5 | TGTGCCAGCAGTTACAGGGACAGTCAAGAGACCCAGTACTTC | CASSYRDSQETQYF
- | - | 14 | TRBJ2-5 | TRBV20-1 | TGCAGTGCTAGTTTCGCGACCGACCGTTCGTCCCAGTACTTC | CSASFATDRSSQYF
- | - | 13 | TRBJ2-2 | TRBV6-5 | TGTGCCAGCGGGCGGGACCACACCGGGGAGCTGTTTTTT | CASGRDHTGELFF
TRBD2 | - | 15 | TRBJ2-4 | TRBV25-1 | TGTGCCACCAGCCCTGGTAGCGGGAGGAGGAACATTCAGTACTTC | CATSPGSGRRNIQYF
TRBD1 | - | 13 | TRBJ1-1 | TRBV7-9 | TGTGCCAGCAGCTCTATCGACAGGGATGAAGCTTTCTTT | CASSSIDRDEAFF
- | - | 13 | TRBJ2-2 | TRBV5-1 | TGCGCCAGCAGCTTGGCCACAGGCGGGGAGCTGTTTTTT | CASSLATGGELFF
- | few | 13 | TRBJ2-3 | TRBV11-2 | TGTGCCAGCAGCTTGACCTTGACAGATACGCAGTATTTT | CASSLTLTDTQYF
- | - | 14 | TRBJ2-7 | TRBV20-1 | TGCAGTGCTAGGAGGGACGGCAGAACCTACGAGCAGTACTTC | CSARRDGRTYEQYF
TRBD2 | many | 19 | TRBJ2-3 | TRBV10-2 | TGCGCCAGCAGACGCGGACTAGCGGGAGGGCCTGGGGACACAGATACGCAGTATTTT | CASRRGLAGGPGDTDTQYF
TRBD2 | few | 14 | TRBJ2-7 | TRBV6-1 | TGTGCCAGCAGTGGACTAGCGGGAGCCTACGAGCAGTACTTC | CASSGLAGAYEQYF
TRBD1 | few | 17 | TRBJ1-2 | TRBV5-1 | TGCGCCAGCAGCTTGGAAGGACAGGGGTACAGGGCGGATGGCTACACCTTC | CASSLEGQGYRADGYTF
TRBD1 | few | 14 | TRBJ1-4 | TRBV27 | TGTGCCAGCAGTAGGGACAGACATGATGAAAAACTGTTTTTT | CASSRDRHDEKLFF
- | - | 15 | TRBJ2-5 | TRBV3-1 | TGTGCCAGCAGCCAAATGACGGCAGGGGAAGAGACCCAGTACTTC | CASSQMTAGEETQYF
- | - | 12 | TRBJ1-5 | TRBV7-9 | TGTGCCACCGCAGGGGGCAATCAGCCCCAGCATTTT | CATAGGNQPQHF
- | - | 12 | TRBJ2-5 | TRBV7-8 | TGTGCCAGCAGCTTGACCCAGGGGACCCAGTACTTC | CASSLTQGTQYF
TRBD2 | - | 16 | TRBJ2-2 | TRBV20-1 | TGCAGTGCTAGACCCGGACTAGCGGGAGGGGCCGGGGAGCTGTTTTTT | CSARPGLAGGAGELFF
- | - | 14 | TRBJ2-1 | TRBV5-1 | TGCGCCAGCAGCGGACCGGGACGAGACAATGAGCAGTTCTTC | CASSGPGRDNEQFF
TRBD1 | few | 16 | TRBJ2-5 | TRBV3-1 | TGTGCCAGCAGCCAAGATTGGGACAGCCTTTCTAAGGCCCAGTACTTC | CASSQDWDSLSKAQYF
- | once | 12 | TRBJ2-5 | TRBV5-1 | TGCGCCAGCACCATGTACCAAGAGACCCAGTACTTC | CASTMYQETQYF
TRBD1 | - | 12 | TRBJ2-1 | TRBV20-1 | TGCAGTGAGGGGGACAGGCTTGGTGAGCAGTTCTTC | CSEGDRLGEQFF
- | many | 16 | TRBJ2-2 | TRBV5-1 | TGCGCCAGCAGGTTGGGCCCGCTAACGAACACCGGGGAGCTGTTTTTT | CASRLGPLTNTGELFF
TRBD1 | few | 14 | TRBJ2-5 | TRBV2 | TGTGCCAGCAGATATGGACAGGTCCAAGAGACCCAGTACTTC | CASRYGQVQETQYF
- | many | 13 | TRBJ2-3 | TRBV4-2 | TGTGCCAGCAGCCAAGATCCCCCCGATACGCAGTATTTT | CASSQDPPDTQYF
- | - | 16 | TRBJ1-1 | TRBV27 | TGTGCCAGCCGATTTACAGCTTCCCTCGGTAACACTGAAGCTTTCTTT | CASRFTASLGNTEAFF
- | few | 14 | TRBJ1-3 | TRBV12-3/TRBV12-4 | TGTGCCAGCAGTGCCGGCAGGGCTGGAAACACCATATATTTT | CASSAGRAGNTIYF
- | - | 12 | TRBJ2-2 | TRBV5-1 | TGCGCCAGCAGCTTGCAGAACGGGGAGCTGTTTTTT | CASSLQNGELFF
TRBD2 | few | 18 | TRBJ2-1 | TRBV29-1 | TGCAGCGCCGCACCGGGACTAGGCGTTCCGGGTGGGGACAATGAGCAGTTCTTC | CSAAPGLGVPGGDNEQFF
- | few | 14 | TRBJ2-2 | TRBV3-1 | TGTGCCAGCAGCCAAGTCGGGAACACCGGGGAGCTGTTTTTT | CASSQVGNTGELFF
- | few | 11 | TRBJ2-5 | TRBV20-1 | TGCAGTGCTAGTTTGGGTGAGACCCAGTACTTC | CSASLGETQYF
TRBD1 | - | 18 | TRBJ2-1 | TRBV20-1 | TGCAGTGCTAGAAGGACCCAGACAGGGGGGCTCCTTTACAATGAGCAGTTCTTC | CSARRTQTGGLLYNEQFF
- | many | 14 | TRBJ1-1 | TRBV7-2 | TGTGCCAGCAGCCCGCCCGGCAGGGGAACTGAAGCTTTCTTT | CASSPPGRGTEAFF
TRBD2 | - | 18 | TRBJ2-3 | TRBV7-2 | TGTGCCAGCAGCTACCCGGGACTAGCGGGACCCCCACCCGGTACGCAGTATTTT | CASSYPGLAGPPPGTQYF
- | many | 11 | TRBJ1-2 | TRBV20-1 | TGCAGTGCTCCGACAGGATCCGGCTACACCTTC | CSAPTGSGYTF
- | - | 14 | TRBJ2-5 | TRBV7-8 | TGTGCCAGCAGTCTCTCACTGCAAGGAGAGACCCAGTACTTC | CASSLSLQGETQYF
TRBD2 | - | 13 | TRBJ2-5 | TRBV18 | TGTGCCAGCTCCTTTGGCGGGAGTGAGACCCAGTACTTC | CASSFGGSETQYF
- | once | 14 | TRBJ2-1 | TRBV10-3 | TGTGCCATCAGTGGGTCAGGGTATGACAATGAGCAGTTCTTC | CAISGSGYDNEQFF